The 27 T cell receptor beta chains reported below all come from one sample, sequenced in a study of response to subunit inactivated influenza vaccine. TCRdb recomputed calls from the RT-PCR reads with MiXCR, one row per CDR3 protein. The table has more than 450,000 distinct CDR3 sequences, 7.6% seen once. The sequences come from PBMCs from blood, collected around 25 months after vaccination. The receptor source for this set is a man aged 45 to 70 who received an inactivated influenza vaccine.

The V call is TRBV20-1, the J call TRBJ2-5; D tentatively fits TRBD1 or TRBD2 (5 bases each). This CDR3 contains 14 residues. In germline, CDR1 is DFQATT, CDR2 SNEGSKA (reference sequence). V gave up 4 bases and J gave up 0 bases, with 12 bases separating them. CDR3 amino acids: CSATREFYQETQYF. CDR3 nucleotides: TGCAGTGCTACCAGGGAGTTTTACCAAGAGACCCAGTACTTC.

In its sample, this clonotype was seen a few times. The chain has TRBV18 and TRBJ1-2; 10 bases are shared with TRBD1. The CDR3 runs to 15 residues. After removal of 2 bases from V and 3 bases from J, the junction contained 3 bases not matched to a gene. Germline CDR1 KGHSH, CDR2 LQKENI. The CDR3 DNA follows: TGTGCCAGCTCACCAGGGACAGGGGTCCACTATGGCTACACCTTC. Amino acids: CASSPGTGVHYGYTF.

This clonotype has only a few counts. This chain uses TRBV20-1 with TRBJ2-7; 7 positions agree with TRBD2. There are 15 residues in the CDR3. The ends lost 2 bases at V and 1 base at J; junction bases unmatched: 8. Germline V gene lookup returns CDR1 DFQATT and CDR2 SNEGSKA (reference sequence). The CDR3 spells CSARLSSGHSYEQYF. As DNA, the CDR3 is TGCAGTGCTAGACTTTCTAGCGGCCATTCCTACGAGCAGTACTTC.

On this clonotype itself: One junction end disagrees with the germline gene, perhaps due to a read error. The chain combines TRBV20-1 with TRBJ2-1, with D possibly being TRBD1 (6 bases). Germline V gene lookup returns CDR1 DFQATT and CDR2 SNEGSKA (reference sequence). The CDR3 runs 15 residues. This chain's CDR3 is CSAESQGRRGNEQIF. The CDR3 nucleotides read TGCAGTGCTGAATCACAGGGACGAAGAGGCAATGAGCAGATCTTC.

There are a few counts of this clonotype. CDR3 bases: TGCAGCGTCTCCGGGGCTAGTGAAGCTTTCTTT. Amino acids: CSVSGASEAFF. The genes are TRBV29-1 and TRBJ1-1; a possible D gene is TRBD1 (5 bases). CDR3 length equals 11 residues. Trimming shortened V by 6 bases and J by 7 bases, and 12 bases separated the two germline ends. The germline gives CDR1 SQVTM, CDR2 ANQGSEA.

The V call is TRBV3-1, the J call TRBJ1-3; D remains ambiguous. CDR3 size: 16 residues. Looked up from germline, CDR1 is LGHDT and CDR2 is YNNKEL (reference sequence). The V end lost 7 bases, the J end lost 0 bases, and 16 bases lay between the germline ends. The CDR3 DNA reads TGTGCCAGCACCTCAAAGTCTTCGAGCTCTGGAAACACCATATATTTT. This gives the protein CASTSKSSSSGNTIYF.

This clonotype was seen at least ten times. The rearrangement uses TRBV5-1 and TRBJ1-1, with D perhaps matching TRBD1 (5 bases). Trimming took off 0 bases at V and 4 bases at J, with 10 bases between the two ends. The CDR3 is made up of 14 amino acids. Germline values: CDR1 SGHRS, CDR2 YFSETQ. CDR3 nucleotide sequence: TGCGCCAGCAGCTTGGGCTCAGGGACCACTGAAGCTTTCTTT. As protein: CASSLGSGTTEAFF.

This clonotype has only a few counts. The J gene is TRBJ1-2, the V gene TRBV3-1; 8 positions agree with TRBD1. The length of the CDR3 is 16 residues. V dropped 3 bases and J dropped 3; count of bases not matched to a gene: 9. The germline gives CDR1 LGHDT, CDR2 YNNKEL (reference sequence). The CDR3 sequence is CASSQTRGQGHYGYTF. The CDR3 DNA follows: TGTGCCAGCAGCCAGACTCGCGGACAGGGTCACTATGGCTACACCTTC.

This clonotype was seen more than once but under ten times. CDR3 in amino acids: CASSGVWGTTEAFF. For the CDR3, the DNA is TGCGCCAGCAGCGGGGTATGGGGGACCACTGAAGCTTTCTTT. This sequence joins TRBV5-1 and TRBJ1-1; perhaps TRBD1 as D (5 bases). The V end lost 4 bases, the J end lost 4 bases, and 14 bases lay between the germline ends. The V gene's germline CDR1 is SGHRS and CDR2 YFSETQ. This CDR3 is built from 14 residues.

This clonotype was found many times. V and J are TRBV4-3 and TRBJ2-1, with 7 bases that match TRBD1. This CDR3 has 15 residues. J lost 4 bases, V lost 1 base, and 4 bases had no gene match. Germline V gene sequence: CDR1 LGHNA, CDR2 YSLEER. The CDR3 reads CASSQGDREYNEQFF. In DNA form, the CDR3 reads TGCGCCAGCAGCCAAGGGGACAGAGAATACAATGAGCAGTTCTTC.

The table lists this clonotype with a few counts. The chain links TRBV7-2 to TRBJ2-7; D is uncertain. V lost 1 base and J lost 2, with 12 bases in between. Looked up from germline, CDR1 is SGHTA and CDR2 is FQGNSA. The CDR3 length is 15 residues. CDR3 loop: CASSLGSSSPYEQYF. In nucleotides, the CDR3 is TGTGCCAGCAGCTTAGGGAGTAGTAGCCCCTACGAGCAGTACTTC.

The rearrangement links TRBV30 to TRBJ1-2; 9 bases align to TRBD1. V gave up 3 bases and J gave up 11 bases; unmatched junction bases: 10. The CDR3 sequence is 13 residues long. Germline lookup yields CDR1 GTSNPN and CDR2 SVGIG (reference sequence). CDR3 sequence: CAWRTPGQGLYTF. Here the CDR3 DNA reads TGTGCCTGGAGGACACCGGGACAGGGTTTATACACCTTC.

This clonotype was detected only a few times. The chain links TRBV2 to TRBJ1-5, with TRBD1 matching over 9 bases. Germline CDR1 reads SNHLY; CDR2 reads FYNNEI. This CDR3 has 16 amino acids. Losses at the gene ends were 5 bases for V and 0 bases for J; bases not matched to a gene: 5. This CDR3 reads CASSPGTGNSNQPQHF. CDR3 in DNA: TGTGCCAGCAGTCCCGGGACAGGGAATAGCAATCAGCCCCAGCATTTT.

This clonotype was recorded many times. This chain uses TRBV25-1 with TRBJ1-2; D not resolved. With 3 bases removed from V and 5 bases from J, the gap between germline ends came to 7 bases. This CDR3 region has 12 residues. The germline gives CDR1 MGHDK, CDR2 SYGVNS. As DNA, the CDR3 is TGTGCCAGCAGTGATTCCGGGTATGGCTACACCTTC. It codes for CASSDSGYGYTF.

V usage is TRBV11-2 and J usage is TRBJ2-1; 9 bases match TRBD2. CDR1 and CDR2 from the germline V gene are SGHAT and FQNNGV. The CDR3 spans 15 residues. The V and J ends lost 2 bases and 7 bases, in that order; junction bases with no gene match: 6. Written as DNA, the CDR3 is TGTGCCAGCAGCTTATTTTGGACTAGCGTAAATGAGCAGTTCTTC. As protein: CASSLFWTSVNEQFF.

This clonotype turned up a few times. The chain uses TRBV7-2 and TRBJ2-1; D unclear. V lost 1 base and J 2 bases, leaving 9 bases between the germline ends. Germline CDR1 and CDR2: SGHTA and FQGNSA. This CDR3 has 15 amino acids. The CDR3 spells CASSLGSDPYNEQFF. The CDR3 nucleotides are TGTGCCAGCAGCTTAGGCAGCGATCCCTACAATGAGCAGTTCTTC.

This clonotype was detected only a few times. This rearrangement joins TRBV20-1 to TRBJ1-2; 8 bases fit TRBD1. The CDR3 loop spans 13 amino acids. The V gene's germline CDR1 is DFQATT and CDR2 SNEGSKA (reference sequence). V was pared by 3 bases and J by 6 bases, with 6 bases of the junction left unmatched. The CDR3 is CSASTRGRHGYTF. DNA for the CDR3: TGCAGTGCTAGTACCAGGGGGCGGCATGGCTACACCTTC.

Concerning this clonotype itself: A junction boundary mismatches the germline segment, possibly from a read error. The chain combines TRBV19 with TRBJ1-6; unclear D gene. The CDR3 covers 16 residues. Germline values: CDR1 LNHDA, CDR2 SQIVND (reference sequence). The CDR3, as DNA: TGTGCCAGTAGTGAATCGCCCAGCTCCTATAATTCGCCCCTCCACTTT. Amino acids: CASSESPSSYNSPLHF.

The J gene is TRBJ2-3, the V gene TRBV6-5; possible D gene TRBD1, 6 bases. The V gene lost 5 bases and the J gene lost 1 base, with 19 bases spanning the gap. Germline values: CDR1 MNHEY, CDR2 SVGAGI. This CDR3 is 17 amino acids long. CDR3 DNA sequence: TGTGCCAGCAGTAACGGTGGCTTAAGGACAGGCACAGATACGCAGTATTTT. Its translation: CASSNGGLRTGTDTQYF.

This clonotype was picked up many times. The chain employs TRBV4-3 and TRBJ2-5; D gene uncertain. From germline, CDR1 is LGHNA and CDR2 YSLEER. The CDR3 has 15 residues. Trimming removed 0 bases at V and 4 bases at J, with 12 bases between. The CDR3 spells CASSQDPGNGETQYF. The CDR3 coding sequence is TGCGCCAGCAGCCAAGATCCCGGCAACGGAGAGACCCAGTACTTC.

This clonotype was seen ten or more times. V gene TRBV7-2 combines with J gene TRBJ2-1; the D gene is possibly TRBD2 (6 bases). V gave up 5 bases and J gave up 0 bases, with 17 bases separating them. Germline values: CDR1 SGHTA, CDR2 FQGNSA. The CDR3 has 17 amino acids. CDR3 nucleotide sequence: TGTGCCAGCAGCCCTTCTCTGGCGGGAAGCTCCTACAATGAGCAGTTCTTC. As protein: CASSPSLAGSSYNEQFF.

The V and J genes are TRBV7-2 and TRBJ2-1; 7 nucleotides align to TRBD2. CDR1 and CDR2 from the germline V gene are SGHTA and FQGNSA. The CDR3 is 15 residues long. J was trimmed by 4 bases and V by 1 base; bases with no gene match: 4. CDR3 in amino acids: CASSLGWGGYNEQFF. As DNA, the CDR3 is TGTGCCAGCAGCTTAGGGTGGGGGGGTTACAATGAGCAGTTCTTC.

At least ten counts were recorded for this clonotype. V gene TRBV12-3 or TRBV12-4 combines with J gene TRBJ2-4; D possibly corresponds to TRBD1 (6 bases). The CDR3 is made up of 15 amino acids. The ends were cut back, 6 bases at V and 1 base at J, with 13 bases in the middle. CDR3 DNA sequence: TGTGCCAGCAGCCCTTACAGGGAGGCCAAAAACATTCAGTACTTC. Protein product: CASSPYREAKNIQYF.

This clonotype was found many times. The rearrangement joins TRBV6-5 to TRBJ1-2; 10 nucleotides match TRBD1. This CDR3 spans 15 amino acids. The V gene's germline CDR1 is MNHEY and CDR2 SVGAGI. With 2 bases clipped from V and 2 bases from J, the junction kept 2 bases outside the gene matches. The CDR3 coding sequence is TGTGCCAGCAGTTACGGGACAGGGGTCAACTATGGCTACACCTTC. Residues: CASSYGTGVNYGYTF.

The chain has TRBV7-9 and TRBJ2-7; 11 nucleotides line up with TRBD2. CDR3 length equals 17 residues. Trimming cost V 5 bases and J 3 bases; bases outside gene matches: 12. The germline CDR1 and CDR2 sequences are SEHNR and FQNEAQ (reference sequence). Written as DNA, the CDR3 is TGTGCCAGCAGCCAGAAGAGAGGGACTAGCGGCGACTACGAGCAGTACTTC. Protein sequence: CASSQKRGTSGDYEQYF.

This clonotype appeared a few times. The chain has TRBV5-1 and TRBJ2-7, with 11 positions matching TRBD1. Per the germline V gene, CDR1 is SGHRS and CDR2 is YFSETQ. The CDR3 is made up of 16 amino acids. With 6 bases clipped from V and 6 bases from J, the junction kept 14 bases outside the gene matches. Here the CDR3 DNA reads TGCGCCAGCACCCCCTATCCCGGACAGGGGGCTCTCGAGCAGTACTTC. It is translated as CASTPYPGQGALEQYF. The full variable domain, with the rest looked up from reference TRBV5-1 and TRBJ2-7, is KAGVTQTPRYLIKTRGQQVTLSCSPISGHRSVSWYQQTPGQGLQFLFEYFSETQRNKGNFPGRFSGRQFSNSRSEMNVSTLELGDSALYLCASTPYPGQGALEQYFGPGTRLTVT.

The chain uses TRBV24-1 and TRBJ2-1; D unclear. This CDR3 is 14 amino acids long. V gave up 4 bases and J gave up 8 bases, with 14 bases separating them. Germline V gene data show CDR1 as KGHDR and CDR2 as SFDVKD. Here the CDR3 DNA reads TGTGCCACCAGTGACCCCCGAAGACACGATGAGCAGTTCTTC. Protein product: CATSDPRRHDEQFF.